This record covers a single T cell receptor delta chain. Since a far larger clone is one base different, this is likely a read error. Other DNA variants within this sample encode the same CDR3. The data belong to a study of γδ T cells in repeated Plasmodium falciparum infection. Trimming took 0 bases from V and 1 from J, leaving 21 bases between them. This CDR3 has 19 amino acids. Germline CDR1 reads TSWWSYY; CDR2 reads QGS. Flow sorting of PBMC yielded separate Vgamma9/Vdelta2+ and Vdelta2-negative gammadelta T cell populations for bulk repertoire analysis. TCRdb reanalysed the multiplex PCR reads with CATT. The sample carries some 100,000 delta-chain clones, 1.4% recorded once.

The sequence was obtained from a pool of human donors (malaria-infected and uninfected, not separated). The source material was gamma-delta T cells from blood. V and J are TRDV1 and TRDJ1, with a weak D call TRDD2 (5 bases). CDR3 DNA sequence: TGTGCTCTTGGGGAACTTCATCTTCCCACGAAGGGTTCCACCGATAAACTCATCTTT. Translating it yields CALGELHLPTKGSTDKLIF.